A single sample gave rise to the 20 T cell receptor beta chains below, sequenced in a study of regulatory T cells in long-lasting Graves disease. Time point indicated: newly diagnosed GD, antithyroid drugs for less than 3 months. The authors made the TCR library using RNA they extracted from PBMCs. According to the study, TCR beta libraries were built with iRepertoire HTBI primers and CDR3-region Arm-PCR. TCRdb reprocessed the multiplex PCR reads via MiXCR and lists one record per CDR3 protein. This sample has some 500,000 distinct CDR3 sequences, with approximately 12% found just once. These data were likewise used in another study, on T cells in Graves' hyperthyroidism and ophthalmopathy.

The source was peripheral blood mononuclear cells (PBMCs), collected at new diagnosis, from a patient treated with antithyroid drugs. The receptors come from a young man with Graves disease.

This chain connects TRBV20-1 to TRBJ2-1; TRBD2 matches at 16 bases. Germline assignment: CDR1 DFQATT and CDR2 SNEGSKA (reference sequence). V trimming: 0 bases; J trimming: 10 bases; junction bases outside the gene matches: 9. The CDR3 is made up of 17 amino acids. DNA for the CDR3: TGCAGTGCTAGAGAGGGAACGGGACTAGCGGGAGGGGCCGAGCAGTTCTTC. It translates to CSAREGTGLAGGAEQFF.

The CDR3 loop is CASSASAGEGTQGYTF. CDR3 nucleotides: TGTGCCAGCAGCGCTTCCGCGGGGGAGGGAACTCAGGGCTACACCTTC. This chain uses TRBV5-4 with TRBJ1-2; D is perhaps TRBD1 (5 bases). This CDR3 is built from 16 residues. The V gene's germline CDR1 is SGHNT and CDR2 YYREEE (reference sequence). Trimming took off 4 bases at V and 8 bases at J, with 24 bases between the two ends.

This clonotype was seen at least ten times. The V gene is TRBV5-6, the J gene TRBJ2-2; D might be TRBD1 (6 bases). This CDR3 has 13 residues. Germline-derived CDR1 and CDR2 are SGHDT and YYEEEE. The V end was cut by 7 bases, the J end by 5 bases, with 12 bases between. The CDR3 sequence: CASSGTPTGELFF. The CDR3 DNA follows: TGTGCCAGCTCCGGGACACCTACCGGGGAGCTGTTTTTT.

There are many counts of this clonotype. This chain uses TRBV2 with TRBJ2-1, with 11 bases that match TRBD2. After removal of 7 bases from V and 8 bases from J, the junction contained 10 bases not matched to a gene. The V gene's germline CDR1 is SNHLY and CDR2 FYNNEI. The CDR3 is 15 residues long. The CDR3 region is CASTDSGRARHEQFF. The CDR3, as DNA: TGTGCCAGCACCGATAGCGGGAGGGCCCGCCATGAGCAGTTCTTC.

This clonotype was seen at least ten times. CDR3 region: CASSLARMGYSYNEQFF. The DNA of the CDR3 is TGTGCCAGCAGTTTAGCGAGGATGGGCTACTCCTACAATGAGCAGTTCTTC. V usage is TRBV12-3 or TRBV12-4 and J usage is TRBJ2-1; unclear D gene. This CDR3 is built from 17 residues. V shed 0 bases and J shed 0 bases, with 12 bases lying between them.

Ten or more counts support this clonotype. The genes are TRBV2 and TRBJ2-7; D unresolved. Germline CDR1 reads SNHLY; CDR2 reads FYNNEI. The CDR3 is 13 residues long. V gave up 6 bases and J gave up 7 bases, with 16 bases separating them. CDR3 in amino acids: CASSLGPVGEQYF. In DNA form, the CDR3 reads TGTGCCAGCAGCCTAGGACCGGTGGGGGAGCAGTACTTC.

This clonotype was counted between two and nine times. V gene TRBV9 combines with J gene TRBJ2-7; D possibly corresponds to TRBD1 (6 bases). Germline V gene sequence: CDR1 SGDLS, CDR2 YYNGEE. The CDR3 totals 15 residues. V was shortened by 2 bases and J by 2 bases, with 14 bases between the two germline ends. CDR3 sequence reads: CASSVGGQLAYEQYF. The CDR3 DNA reads TGTGCCAGCAGCGTCGGAGGACAGTTGGCCTACGAGCAGTACTTC.

The chain uses TRBV19 and TRBJ2-3; 10 bases map to TRBD2. CDR3 length equals 15 residues. V gave up 3 bases and J gave up 2 bases; unmatched junction bases: 2. Germline V gives CDR1 LNHDA, CDR2 SQIVND (reference sequence). CDR3 sequence: CASSILAGATDTQYF. Written as DNA, the CDR3 is TGTGCCAGTAGTATTCTAGCGGGAGCCACAGATACGCAGTATTTT.

This clonotype came up many times. The rearrangement links TRBV7-8 to TRBJ2-2; 12 bases line up with TRBD2. There are 19 residues in the CDR3. Per the germline V gene, CDR1 is SGHVS and CDR2 is FQNEAQ. Trimming removed 0 bases from V and 3 bases from J; junction bases left unmatched: 8. The CDR3 nucleotides read TGTGCCAGCAGCTTAGCGAGACTAGCGGGAGTAAGGCACACCGGGGAGCTGTTTTTT. It yields the protein CASSLARLAGVRHTGELFF.

This clonotype has a count of ten or more. V and J are TRBV2 and TRBJ2-1; D unclear. Germline values: CDR1 SNHLY, CDR2 FYNNEI. The CDR3 consists of 13 residues. Trimming took 2 bases from V and 5 from J, leaving 7 bases between them. The CDR3 bases are TGTGCCAGCAGTGAATTAGAGAACAATGAGCAGTTCTTC. Protein: CASSELENNEQFF.

This clonotype was counted at least ten times. The V call is TRBV20-1, the J call TRBJ2-7; TRBD2 might be the D (6 bases). Trimming took 5 bases from V and 0 from J, leaving 17 bases between them. The CDR3 covers 15 residues. Germline V gene sequence: CDR1 DFQATT, CDR2 SNEGSKA (reference sequence). In nucleotides, the CDR3 is TGCAGTGCTTCAGACGGGAGCTCCATCTCCTACGAGCAGTACTTC. It specifies CSASDGSSISYEQYF.

This clonotype has at least ten counts. The V call is TRBV2, the J call TRBJ1-1; D possibly corresponds to TRBD1 (6 bases). Trimming took off 1 base at V and 4 bases at J, with 7 bases between the two ends. CDR1 is SNHLY and CDR2 is FYNNEI in the germline V gene. The CDR3 runs to 13 residues. In nucleotides, the CDR3 is TGTGCCAGCAGTGAAGAAGGGGGCACTGAAGCTTTCTTT. Translated: CASSEEGGTEAFF.

The chain uses TRBV27 and TRBJ1-4; possibly TRBD1 for D (6 bases). Germline V gene data show CDR1 as MNHEY and CDR2 as SMNVEV (reference sequence). The CDR3 contains 13 residues. V was pared by 8 bases and J by 11 bases, with 18 bases between. In nucleotides, the CDR3 is TGTGCCAGCGGAATTGGGGGCTTAGGGAAACTGTTTTTT. Translation gives CASGIGGLGKLFF. Complete variable domain (other parts from reference TRBV27 and TRBJ1-4): EAQVTQNPRYLITVTGKKLTVTCSQNMNHEYMSWYRQDPGLGLRQIYYSMNVEVTDKGDVPEGYKVSRKEKRNFPLILESPSPNQTSLYFCASGIGGLGKLFFGSGTQLSVL.

This clonotype was found a few times. In nucleotides, the CDR3 is TGTGCCAGCTCACCACCGAACAGGAGCAATCAGCCCCAGCATTTT. Translated: CASSPPNRSNQPQHF. The rearrangement uses TRBV18 and TRBJ1-5; maybe TRBD1 (5 bases). The CDR3 length is 15 residues. Per the germline V gene, CDR1 is KGHSH and CDR2 is LQKENI. Trimming removed 0 bases from V and 1 base from J, with 7 bases in between. Together with reference TRBV18 and TRBJ1-5, the CDR3 gives the full variable domain: NAGVMQNPRHLVRRRGQEARLRCSPMKGHSHVYWYRQLPEEGLKFMVYLQKENIIDESGMPKERFSAEFPKEGPSILRIQQVVRGDSAAYFCASSPPNRSNQPQHFGDGTRLSIL.

This chain connects TRBV6-2 or TRBV6-3 to TRBJ1-5, with 7 bases aligning to TRBD1. J lost 6 bases, V lost 2 bases, and 13 bases had no gene match. This CDR3 is 17 amino acids long. Germline CDR1 and CDR2: MNHEY and SVGEGT. CDR3 protein: CASSYGGGSAHPQPQHF. The CDR3 DNA is TGTGCCAGCAGTTACGGAGGGGGCAGCGCTCATCCTCAGCCCCAGCATTTT.

This clonotype was seen ten or more times. The CDR3 here is CASSDATSTDTQYF. DNA for the CDR3: TGTGCCAGCAGTGACGCCACTAGCACAGATACGCAGTATTTT. The chain employs TRBV2 and TRBJ2-3; D uncertain. Looked up from germline, CDR1 is SNHLY and CDR2 is FYNNEI. The CDR3 contains 14 residues. Trimming took off 3 bases at V and 0 bases at J, with 7 bases between the two ends. Filled out from reference TRBV2 and TRBJ2-3, the complete variable domain reads EPEVTQTPSHQVTQMGQEVILRCVPISNHLYFYWYRQILGQKVEFLVSFYNNEISEKSEIFDDQFSVERPDGSNFTLKIRSTKLEDSAMYFCASSDATSTDTQYFGPGTRLTVL.

Many counts were recorded for this clonotype. DNA of the CDR3: TGTGCCAGCAGTTACTCCCGGGACACGTTTAATGAAAAACTGTTTTTT. Its protein product is CASSYSRDTFNEKLFF. V usage is TRBV6-2 or TRBV6-3 and J usage is TRBJ1-4, with TRBD1 as a possible D gene (6 bases). The V end lost 0 bases, the J end lost 4 bases, and 12 bases lay between the germline ends. The CDR3 contains 16 residues. In germline, CDR1 is MNHEY, CDR2 SVGEGT.

In this sample, this clonotype turned up many times. The chain links TRBV2 to TRBJ2-1, with 10 bases aligning to TRBD2. The CDR3 is 18 amino acids. V lost 7 bases, J lost 2 bases, and 14 bases stayed unmatched. Germline CDR1 and CDR2: SNHLY and FYNNEI. CDR3 bases: TGTGCCAGCACCGCGGGACTAGCGATCTTTGTCGCCTACAATGAGCAGTTCTTC. Translating gives CASTAGLAIFVAYNEQFF.

This clonotype was recorded at least ten times. This rearrangement joins TRBV12-3 or TRBV12-4 to TRBJ2-3, with 8 bases identical to TRBD2. Germline trimming cut 3 bases from V and 0 bases from J; bases unmatched to any gene: 5. The CDR3 covers 16 residues. This CDR3 reads CASSLSREGSTDTQYF. The CDR3 nucleotides are TGTGCCAGCAGTTTGAGTCGGGAGGGGAGCACAGATACGCAGTATTTT.

This clonotype showed up just a few times. The gene calls are TRBV29-1 and TRBJ2-4; TRBD2 might be the D (5 bases). The germline V gene has CDR1 SQVTM and CDR2 ANQGSEA. CDR3 size: 15 residues. The V and J ends lost 6 bases and 1 base respectively, with 16 bases between them. The CDR3 protein is CSVVGRGFAKNIQYF. CDR3 bases: TGCAGCGTCGTTGGGCGAGGGTTTGCCAAAAACATTCAGTACTTC.